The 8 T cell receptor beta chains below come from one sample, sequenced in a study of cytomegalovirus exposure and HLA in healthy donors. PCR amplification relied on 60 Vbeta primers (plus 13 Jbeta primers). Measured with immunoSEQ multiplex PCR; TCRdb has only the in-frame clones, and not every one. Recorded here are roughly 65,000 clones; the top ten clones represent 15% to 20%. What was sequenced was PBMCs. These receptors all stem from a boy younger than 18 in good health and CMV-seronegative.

The CDR3: CASNRAANYGYTF. The CDR3 nucleotides read TGTGCCAGCAACAGGGCCGCAAACTATGGCTACACCTTC. The gene calls are TRBV5-6 and TRBJ1-2, with D perhaps matching TRBD1 (6 bases). Trimming took off 6 bases at V and 2 bases at J, with 11 bases between the two ends. Looked up from germline, CDR1 is SGHDT and CDR2 is YYEEEE. This CDR3 has 13 residues. Full variable domain (outside the CDR3, taken from reference TRBV5-6 and TRBJ1-2): DAGVTQSPTHLIKTRGQQVTLRCSPKSGHDTVSWYQQALGQGPQFIFQYYEEEERQRGNFPDRFSGHQFPNYSSELNVNALLLGDSALYLCASNRAANYGYTFGSGTRLTVV.

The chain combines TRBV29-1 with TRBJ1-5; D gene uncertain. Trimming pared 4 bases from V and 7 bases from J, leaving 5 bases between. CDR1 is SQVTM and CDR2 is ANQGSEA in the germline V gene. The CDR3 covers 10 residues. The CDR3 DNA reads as TGCAGCGTTGGGGAGCAGCCCCAGCATTTT. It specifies CSVGEQPQHF.

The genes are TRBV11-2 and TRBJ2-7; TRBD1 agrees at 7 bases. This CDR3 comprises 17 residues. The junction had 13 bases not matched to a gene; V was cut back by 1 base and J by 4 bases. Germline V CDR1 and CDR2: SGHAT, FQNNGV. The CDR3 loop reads CASSLAPGRGIYYEQYF. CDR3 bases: TGTGCCAGCAGCTTAGCCCCGGGCAGGGGGATTTATTACGAGCAGTACTTC.

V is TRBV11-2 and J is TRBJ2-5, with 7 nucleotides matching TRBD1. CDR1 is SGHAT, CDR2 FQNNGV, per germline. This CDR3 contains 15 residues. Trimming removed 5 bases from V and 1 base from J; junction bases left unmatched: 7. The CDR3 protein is CASSPRQGAQETQYF. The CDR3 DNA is TGTGCCAGCAGCCCTAGACAGGGAGCCCAAGAGACCCAGTACTTC.

CDR3 coding DNA: TGTGCCATCAGCTCAGGGGTTGACAATCAGCCCCAGCATTTT. The encoded protein is CAISSGVDNQPQHF. The rearrangement uses TRBV10-3 and TRBJ1-5; TRBD1 might be the D (6 bases). This CDR3 spans 14 amino acids. CDR1 and CDR2 (germline): ENHRY, SYGVKD. The V and J ends lost 6 bases and 3 bases respectively, with 12 bases between them.

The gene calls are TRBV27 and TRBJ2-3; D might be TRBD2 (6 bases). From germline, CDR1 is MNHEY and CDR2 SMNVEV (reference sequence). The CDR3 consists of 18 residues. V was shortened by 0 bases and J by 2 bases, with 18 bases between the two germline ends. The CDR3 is CASSLSVPRTTTTDTQYF. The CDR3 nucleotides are TGTGCCAGCAGTTTATCTGTCCCTCGGACTACAACCACAGATACGCAGTATTTT.

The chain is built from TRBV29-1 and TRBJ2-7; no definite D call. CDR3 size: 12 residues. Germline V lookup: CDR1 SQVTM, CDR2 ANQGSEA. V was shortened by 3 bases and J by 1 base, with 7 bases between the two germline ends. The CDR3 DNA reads TGCAGCGTTGAGGCAAATTCCTACGAGCAGTACTTC. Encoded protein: CSVEANSYEQYF.

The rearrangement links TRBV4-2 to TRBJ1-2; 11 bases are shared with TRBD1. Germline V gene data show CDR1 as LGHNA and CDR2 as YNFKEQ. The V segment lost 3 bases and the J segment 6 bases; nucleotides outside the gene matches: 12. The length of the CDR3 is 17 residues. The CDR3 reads CASSQQWGTGGNDGYTF. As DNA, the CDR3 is TGTGCCAGCAGCCAGCAGTGGGGGACAGGGGGAAATGATGGCTACACCTTC.